These T cell receptor beta chains were read from a single sample in a study of technical replicates of blood from several donors. Sequencing was performed with immunoSEQ multiplex PCR; in TCRdb, only in-frame clones are kept and a portion is missing. Of about 98,000 clones in the sample, 90% to 96% are singletons; the top ten hold over 0.2%. The sample consisted of T cells isolated from PBMCs. Source of these receptors: a human donor in good health. CDR3s include the opening cysteine and the closing phenylalanine or tryptophan. A D gene is named only where the DNA matches it firmly. Clone size is shown for a subset of rows, as once, few, many or a class of expanded clone.

. TRBJ2-7 TRBV30 . CAWRSLGKGGPPYEQYF TGTGCCTGGAGATCTTTAGGGAAGGGGGGGCCGCCCTACGAGCAGTACTTC
. TRBJ1-3 TRBV11-2 . CASSLDLSPWRFGSGNTIYF TGTGCCAGCAGCTTAGATCTAAGCCCATGGAGGTTTGGCTCTGGAAACACCATATATTTT
TRBD2 TRBJ2-7 TRBV5-6 . CASSLPTSGRLHEQYF TGTGCCAGCAGCCTTCCCACTAGCGGGAGACTCCACGAGCAGTACTTC
TRBD1 TRBJ1-4 TRBV11-2 once CASSLWDSEKLFF TGTGCCAGCAGCTTGTGGGACAGCGAAAAACTGTTTTTT
TRBD2 TRBJ2-3 TRBV6-6 . CASRPGTSGTDTQYF TGTGCCAGCAGACCCGGGACTAGCGGCACAGATACGCAGTATTTT
TRBD1 TRBJ2-7 TRBV27 . CASSPQQGAYEQYF TGTGCCAGCAGTCCCCAACAGGGGGCCTACGAGCAGTACTTC
. TRBJ2-1 TRBV4-1 . CASSPGLGLNEQFF TGCGCCAGCAGCCCGGGACTCGGTTTAAATGAGCAGTTCTTC
. TRBJ1-1 TRBV6-5 . CASSYGGGGDTEAFF TGTGCCAGCAGTTACGGCGGGGGTGGTGACACTGAAGCTTTCTTT
TRBD1 TRBJ2-7 TRBV5-1 once CASSTGQGPNEQYF TGCGCCAGCAGCACTGGACAGGGTCCCAACGAGCAGTACTTC
TRBD1 TRBJ1-2 TRBV4-2 . CASSQTGTGGYTF TGTGCCAGCAGCCAGACAGGGACTGGGGGCTACACCTTC
. TRBJ1-5 TRBV30 . CAWSGQVYSNQPQHF TGTGCCTGGAGTGGACAGGTCTATAGCAATCAGCCCCAGCATTTT
TRBD1 TRBJ1-2 TRBV5-6 . CASSLVQGAYGYTF TGTGCCAGCAGCTTGGTACAGGGGGCCTATGGCTACACCTTC
TRBD1 TRBJ2-2 TRBV7-9 . CASSLLSGGGGELFF TGTGCCAGCAGCTTACTCTCAGGGGGCGGAGGGGAGCTGTTTTTT
TRBD2 TRBJ2-7 TRBV10-3 . CATQDSGGYEQYF TGTGCCACCCAGGACAGCGGGGGGTACGAGCAGTACTTC
. TRBJ1-5 TRBV28 . CASRQAAQPQHF TGTGCCAGCAGGCAAGCCGCTCAGCCCCAGCATTTT